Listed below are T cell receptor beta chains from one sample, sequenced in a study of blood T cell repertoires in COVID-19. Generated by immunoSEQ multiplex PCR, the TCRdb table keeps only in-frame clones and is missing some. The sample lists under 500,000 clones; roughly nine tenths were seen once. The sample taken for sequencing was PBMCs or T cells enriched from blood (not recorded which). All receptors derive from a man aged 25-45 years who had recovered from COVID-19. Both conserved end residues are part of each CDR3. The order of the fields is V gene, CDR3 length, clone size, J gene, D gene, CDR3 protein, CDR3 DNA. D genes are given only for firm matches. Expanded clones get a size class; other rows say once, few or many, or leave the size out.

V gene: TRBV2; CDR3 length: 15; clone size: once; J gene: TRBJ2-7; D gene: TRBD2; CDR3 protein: CASSLLAGGPDEQYF; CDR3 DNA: TGTGCCAGCAGTCTCTTAGCGGGAGGGCCGGACGAGCAGTACTTC
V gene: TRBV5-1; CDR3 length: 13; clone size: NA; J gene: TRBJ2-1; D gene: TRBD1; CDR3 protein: CASSDGTDNEQFF; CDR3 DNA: TGCGCCAGCAGCGATGGGACAGACAATGAGCAGTTCTTC
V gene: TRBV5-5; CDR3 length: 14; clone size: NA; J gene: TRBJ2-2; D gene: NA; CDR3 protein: CASSLVQLSGELFF; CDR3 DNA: TGTGCCAGCAGCTTGGTACAGCTCAGCGGGGAGCTGTTTTTT
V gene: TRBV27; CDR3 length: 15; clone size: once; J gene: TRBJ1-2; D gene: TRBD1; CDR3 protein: CASSLPGQDVRGYTF; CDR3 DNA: TGTGCCAGCAGTCTACCGGGACAGGATGTAAGGGGCTACACCTTC
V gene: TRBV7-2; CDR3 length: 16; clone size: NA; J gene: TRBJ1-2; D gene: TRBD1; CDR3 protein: CASSTSRDRGAYGYTF; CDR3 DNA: TGTGCCAGCAGCACGAGCCGGGACAGGGGGGCTTATGGCTACACCTTC
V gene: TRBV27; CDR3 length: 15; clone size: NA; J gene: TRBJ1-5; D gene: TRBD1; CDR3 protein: CASSATGTGNQPQHF; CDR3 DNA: TGTGCCAGCAGTGCAACCGGGACAGGTAATCAGCCCCAGCATTTT
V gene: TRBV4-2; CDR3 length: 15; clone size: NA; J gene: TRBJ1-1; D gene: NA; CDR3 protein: CASSQGQGRDTEAFF; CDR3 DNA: TGTGCCAGCAGCCAAGGGCAGGGCAGAGACACTGAAGCTTTCTTT
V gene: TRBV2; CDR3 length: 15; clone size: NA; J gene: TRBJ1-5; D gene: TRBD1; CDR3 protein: CASSGQGLSNQPQHF; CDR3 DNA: TGTGCCAGCAGTGGACAGGGGCTAAGCAATCAGCCCCAGCATTTT
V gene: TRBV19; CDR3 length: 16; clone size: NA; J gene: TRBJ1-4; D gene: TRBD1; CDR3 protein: CASSRQGITTNEKLFF; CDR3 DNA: TGTGCCAGTAGTAGACAGGGGATAACAACTAATGAAAAACTGTTTTTT
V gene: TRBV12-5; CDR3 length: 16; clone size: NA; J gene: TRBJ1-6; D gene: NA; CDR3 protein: CASGPRTQGGISPLHF; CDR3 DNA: TGTGCTAGTGGTCCCAGGACCCAGGGTGGGATTTCACCCCTCCACTTT
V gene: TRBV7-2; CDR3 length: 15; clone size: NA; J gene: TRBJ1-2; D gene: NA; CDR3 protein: CASSLAGRPDYGYTF; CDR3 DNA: TGTGCCAGCAGCTTAGCAGGCAGGCCGGACTATGGCTACACCTTC
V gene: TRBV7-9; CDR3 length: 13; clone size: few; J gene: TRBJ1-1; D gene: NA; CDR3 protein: CASSLGTETEAFF; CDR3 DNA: TGTGCCAGCAGCTTAGGGACAGAAACTGAAGCTTTCTTT
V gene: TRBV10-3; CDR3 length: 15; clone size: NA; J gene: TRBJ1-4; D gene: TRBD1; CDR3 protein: CAISHSGGSSEKLFF; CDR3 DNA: TGTGCCATCAGCCACTCAGGGGGCAGTAGTGAAAAACTGTTTTTT
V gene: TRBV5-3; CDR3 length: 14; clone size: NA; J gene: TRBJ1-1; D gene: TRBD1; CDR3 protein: CARSLGQGRTEAFF; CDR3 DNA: TGTGCCAGAAGCCTGGGACAGGGGAGGACTGAAGCTTTCTTT
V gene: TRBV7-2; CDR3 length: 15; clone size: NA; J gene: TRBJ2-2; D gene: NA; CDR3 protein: CASSLLGPNTGELFF; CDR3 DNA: TGTGCCAGCAGCTTGTTGGGGCCGAACACCGGGGAGCTGTTTTTT
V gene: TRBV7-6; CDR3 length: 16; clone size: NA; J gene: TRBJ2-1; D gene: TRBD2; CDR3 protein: CASSFGTSGRVNEQFF; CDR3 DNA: TGTGCCAGCAGCTTCGGGACTAGCGGGAGAGTTAATGAGCAGTTCTTC
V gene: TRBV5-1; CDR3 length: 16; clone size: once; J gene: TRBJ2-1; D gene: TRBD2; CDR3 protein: CASSRGAGSSYNEQFF; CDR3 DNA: TGCGCCAGCAGCAGAGGAGCGGGAAGCTCCTACAATGAGCAGTTCTTC
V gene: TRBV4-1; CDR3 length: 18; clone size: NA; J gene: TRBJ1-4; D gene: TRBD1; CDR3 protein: CASSQASAPGQGREKLFF; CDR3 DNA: TGCGCCAGCAGCCAAGCCTCCGCGCCGGGACAGGGACGAGAAAAACTGTTTTTT
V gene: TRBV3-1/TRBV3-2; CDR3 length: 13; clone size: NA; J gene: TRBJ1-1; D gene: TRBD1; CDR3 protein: CATARTGYTEAFF; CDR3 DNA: TGTGCCACCGCCAGGACAGGTTACACTGAAGCTTTCTTT
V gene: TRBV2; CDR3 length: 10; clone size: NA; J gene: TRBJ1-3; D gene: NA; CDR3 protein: CVQRGNTIYF; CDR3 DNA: TGTGTCCAGAGGGGAAACACCATATATTTT
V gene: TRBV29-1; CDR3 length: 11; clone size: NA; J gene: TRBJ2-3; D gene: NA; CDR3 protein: CSVKSGDTQYF; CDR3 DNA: TGCAGCGTCAAATCGGGGGATACGCAGTATTTT
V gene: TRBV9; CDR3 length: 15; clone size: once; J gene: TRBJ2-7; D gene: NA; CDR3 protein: CASSAPGTPTYEQYF; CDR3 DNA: TGTGCCAGCAGCGCCCCCGGGACACCGACCTACGAGCAGTACTTC
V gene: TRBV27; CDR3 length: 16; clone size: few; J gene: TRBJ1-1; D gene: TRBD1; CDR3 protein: CASSSEHRDRATEAFF; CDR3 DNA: TGTGCCAGCAGTAGCGAACACCGGGACAGGGCCACTGAAGCTTTCTTT
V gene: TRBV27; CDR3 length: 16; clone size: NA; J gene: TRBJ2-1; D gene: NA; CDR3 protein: CASSLLAGALYNEQFF; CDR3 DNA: TGTGCCAGCAGTTTACTGGCGGGGGCATTATACAATGAGCAGTTCTTC
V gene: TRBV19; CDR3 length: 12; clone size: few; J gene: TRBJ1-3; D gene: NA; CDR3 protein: CASKHSGNTIYF; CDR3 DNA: TGTGCCAGTAAGCACTCTGGAAACACCATATATTTT
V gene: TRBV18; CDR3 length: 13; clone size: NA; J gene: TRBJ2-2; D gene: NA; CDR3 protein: CASSRRGTGELFF; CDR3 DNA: TGTGCCAGCTCACGCCGGGGGACCGGGGAGCTGTTTTTT
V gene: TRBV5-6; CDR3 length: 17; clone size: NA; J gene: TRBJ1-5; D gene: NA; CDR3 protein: CASSLLSGNLENQPQHF; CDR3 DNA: TGTGCCAGCAGCTTGCTTTCGGGGAACCTCGAGAATCAGCCCCAGCATTTT
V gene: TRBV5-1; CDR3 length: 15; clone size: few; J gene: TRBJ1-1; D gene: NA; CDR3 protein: CASSRQDGVNTEAFF; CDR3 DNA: TGCGCCAGCAGCCGGCAGGACGGGGTGAACACTGAAGCTTTCTTT
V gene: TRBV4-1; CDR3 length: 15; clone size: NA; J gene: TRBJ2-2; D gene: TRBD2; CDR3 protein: CASSQEAGVAGELFF; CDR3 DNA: TGCGCCAGCAGCCAAGAAGCGGGGGTAGCCGGGGAGCTGTTTTTT
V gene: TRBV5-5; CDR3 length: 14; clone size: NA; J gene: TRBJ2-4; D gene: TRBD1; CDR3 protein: CASSFDRGGYIQYF; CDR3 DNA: TGTGCCAGCAGCTTTGACAGGGGTGGATACATTCAGTACTTC